This passage covers 17 T cell receptor beta chains from one sample sequenced in a study of cytomegalovirus exposure and HLA in healthy donors. Libraries were prepared by immunoSEQ multiplex PCR; TCRdb keeps only in-frame clonotypes and omits some of them. The repertoire holds hundreds of thousands of clones, with 70% to 90% as singletons. The specimen sequenced was PBMCs. Receptors were obtained from a woman younger than 35 in good health and CMV-seronegative.

V and J are TRBV6-4 and TRBJ2-2, with 10 bases aligning to TRBD2. Per the germline V gene, CDR1 is MRHNA and CDR2 is SNTAGT. Unmatched junction bases numbered 4, after V lost 4 bases and J lost 2 bases. CDR3 size: 16 residues. As DNA, the CDR3 is TGTGCCAGCAGTGTCGGGACTAGCGAAAACACCGGGGAGCTGTTTTTT. As protein: CASSVGTSENTGELFF.

V is TRBV7-4 and J is TRBJ1-5; D uncertain. V was clipped by 0 bases and J by 0 bases, with 15 bases between them. Germline CDR1 SGHVT, CDR2 SQSDAQ. The length of the CDR3 is 18 residues. The CDR3 region has the DNA TGTGCCAGCAGCTTAGCGCGGGGTGGCAGATATAGCAATCAGCCCCAGCATTTT. Residues: CASSLARGGRYSNQPQHF.

The chain combines TRBV7-9 with TRBJ2-5, with D possibly matching TRBD2 (6 bases). Trimming shortened V by 3 bases and J by 5 bases, and 13 bases separated the two germline ends. The CDR3 contains 14 residues. Germline V gives CDR1 SEHNR, CDR2 FQNEAQ (reference sequence). CDR3 sequence reads: CASSFVGGRETQYF. CDR3 DNA sequence: TGTGCCAGCAGCTTTGTGGGAGGAAGGGAGACCCAGTACTTC.

The CDR3 is CASSPFSGRSAHEQYF. The DNA of the CDR3 is TGTGCCAGCAGCCCGTTTAGCGGCCGTTCAGCCCACGAGCAGTACTTC. J is TRBJ2-7 and V is TRBV6-6; perhaps TRBD2 as D (6 bases). Between the trimmed V and J ends, which lost 6 bases and 5 bases, there was a span of 23 bases. Germline V gene data show CDR1 as MNHNY and CDR2 as SVGAGI (reference sequence). The CDR3 spans 16 residues.

The CDR3 nucleotides read TGTGCCAGCAGCCCCTCGGATACATTATTAGGCAGGACTGAAGCTTTCTTT. As protein: CASSPSDTLLGRTEAFF. This chain links TRBV9 with TRBJ1-1; D is unclear. From germline, CDR1 is SGDLS and CDR2 YYNGEE. V was cut by 4 bases and J by 5 bases, with 24 bases left in between. The CDR3 sequence is 17 residues long. The variable domain in full, with the rest retrieved from reference TRBV9 and TRBJ1-1, is DSGVTQTPKHLITATGQRVTLRCSPRSGDLSVYWYQQSLDQGLQFLIQYYNGEERAKGNILERFSAQQFPDLHSELNLSSLELGDSALYFCASSPSDTLLGRTEAFFGQGTRLTVV.

This CDR3 is CASSQRGLFNEQFF. The DNA of the CDR3 is TGCGCCAGCAGCCAGCGAGGACTATTCAATGAGCAGTTCTTC. The chain couples TRBV4-1 to TRBJ2-1, with D perhaps matching TRBD2 (6 bases). The germline V gene encodes CDR1 MGHRA and CDR2 YSYEKL. The CDR3 is made up of 14 amino acids. Trimming left V 3 bases short and J 6 bases short, with 12 bases between.

The rearrangement joins TRBV4-2 to TRBJ2-7, with D perhaps TRBD1 (5 bases). CDR3 size: 17 residues. Trimming pared 0 bases from V and 1 base from J, leaving 16 bases between. Germline lookup yields CDR1 LGHNA and CDR2 YNFKEQ. CDR3 in amino acids: CASSQDHRPGRSYEQYF. Written as DNA, the CDR3 is TGTGCCAGCAGCCAAGATCATCGGCCAGGGCGATCCTACGAGCAGTACTTC.

There are a few counts of this clone. The chain uses TRBV27 and TRBJ1-5; D is uncertain. This CDR3 contains 13 residues. With 3 bases removed from V and 4 bases from J, the gap between germline ends came to 7 bases. Germline lookup yields CDR1 MNHEY and CDR2 SMNVEV (reference sequence). The CDR3 sequence: CASSFSVNQPQHF. The CDR3 region has the DNA TGTGCCAGCAGTTTTTCAGTTAATCAGCCCCAGCATTTT.

The chain links TRBV28 to TRBJ1-1; 7 nucleotides match TRBD1. The CDR3 consists of 15 residues. From germline, CDR1 is MDHEN and CDR2 SYDVKM. Trimming took 5 bases from V and 3 from J; bases not matched to a gene: 9. In DNA, the CDR3 is TGTGCCAGCAGTCTCGCCGGGACAGCCTACACTGAAGCTTTCTTT. Translation gives CASSLAGTAYTEAFF.

This clone was recorded once. The V and J genes are TRBV11-2 and TRBJ2-7; D is perhaps TRBD1 (5 bases). The CDR3 sequence is 15 residues long. The germline gives CDR1 SGHAT, CDR2 FQNNGV. Trimming removed 6 bases from V and 5 bases from J, with 20 bases in between. The CDR3 nucleotides read TGTGCCAGCAGTCACGCGAGCAGGGTAATACACGAGCAGTACTTC. Its translation: CASSHASRVIHEQYF.

Only a few counts were recorded for this clone. The chain carries TRBV2 and TRBJ2-6; D is perhaps TRBD1 (6 bases). This CDR3 has 17 amino acids. Trimming took off 3 bases at V and 0 bases at J, with 12 bases between the two ends. Germline-derived CDR1 and CDR2 are SNHLY and FYNNEI. The CDR3 loop reads CASSDQGWSSGANVLTF. The CDR3, as DNA: TGTGCCAGCAGTGACCAGGGGTGGTCCTCTGGGGCCAACGTCCTGACTTTC.

V is TRBV6-6 and J is TRBJ2-5; possible D gene TRBD2, 6 bases. The ends were cut back, 4 bases at V and 2 bases at J, with 8 bases in the middle. Germline loops: CDR1 MNHNY, CDR2 SVGAGI (reference sequence). The CDR3 totals 13 residues. The CDR3 reads CASSSGRQETQYF. The CDR3 DNA sequence: TGTGCCAGCAGTTCGGGGAGGCAAGAGACCCAGTACTTC.

The genes are TRBV7-6 and TRBJ2-7; TRBD1 might be the D (6 bases). CDR1 is SGHVS and CDR2 is FNYEAQ in the germline V gene. The CDR3 totals 16 residues. The V end lost 1 base, the J end lost 6 bases, and 19 bases lay between the germline ends. The CDR3 sequence is CASSLEQGLGRFEQYF. The CDR3 DNA reads TGTGCCAGCAGCTTAGAACAGGGTCTCGGTAGATTCGAGCAGTACTTC.

This clone has just a few counts. The chain is built from TRBV6-5 and TRBJ2-7, with 8 bases that match TRBD2. The CDR3 has 14 amino acids. The germline gives CDR1 MNHEY, CDR2 SVGAGI. V dropped 7 bases and J dropped 0; count of bases not matched to a gene: 5. CDR3 residues: CASNHGGVSYEQYF. The CDR3 bases are TGTGCCAGCAACCACGGGGGGGTCTCCTACGAGCAGTACTTC.

This clone was picked up a small number of times. The chain employs TRBV19 and TRBJ1-5, with TRBD1 as a possible D gene (6 bases). V lost 5 bases and J 8 bases, leaving 19 bases between the germline ends. The CDR3 length is 15 residues. Germline CDR1 reads LNHDA; CDR2 reads SQIVND (reference sequence). This CDR3 is CASSPRNRDGKPQHF. Here the CDR3 DNA reads TGTGCCAGTAGTCCAAGGAACAGGGATGGTAAGCCCCAGCATTTT.

The rearrangement uses TRBV5-4 and TRBJ2-3; 10 bases fit TRBD2. CDR3 length: 19 amino acids. V dropped 5 bases and J dropped 2; count of bases not matched to a gene: 17. CDR1 and CDR2 (germline): SGHNT, YYREEE (reference sequence). The CDR3 DNA is TGTGCCAGCAGTCTTGGGGTGCTAGCGGGAGATATGATCACAGATACGCAGTATTTT. As protein: CASSLGVLAGDMITDTQYF.

The V call is TRBV18, the J call TRBJ2-1, with 13 bases identical to TRBD2. The CDR3 length is 17 residues. Germline V gene lookup returns CDR1 KGHSH and CDR2 LQKENI. J lost 4 bases, V lost 5 bases, and 8 bases had no gene match. CDR3: CASSTRTSGGLYNEQFF. CDR3 nucleotides: TGTGCCAGCTCAACTCGGACTAGCGGGGGCCTATACAATGAGCAGTTCTTC.